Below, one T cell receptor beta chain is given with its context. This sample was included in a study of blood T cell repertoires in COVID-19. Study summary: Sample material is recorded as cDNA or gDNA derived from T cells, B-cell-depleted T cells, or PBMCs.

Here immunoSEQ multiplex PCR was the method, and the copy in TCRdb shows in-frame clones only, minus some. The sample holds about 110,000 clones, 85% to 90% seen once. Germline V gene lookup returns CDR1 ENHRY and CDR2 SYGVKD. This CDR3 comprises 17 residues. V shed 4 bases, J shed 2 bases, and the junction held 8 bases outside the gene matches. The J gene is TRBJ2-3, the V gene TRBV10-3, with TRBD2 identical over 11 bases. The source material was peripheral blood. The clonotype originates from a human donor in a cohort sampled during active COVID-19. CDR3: CAISASLGLADTDTQYF. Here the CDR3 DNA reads TGTGCCATCAGTGCGTCACTGGGACTAGCGGACACAGATACGCAGTATTTT.